The source of this T cell receptor (beta chain) is a study of blood T cell repertoires in COVID-19. Study context: Nucleic acid was either cDNA or gDNA, and it came from T cells, B-cell-depleted T cells, or PBMCs.

Assay: immunoSEQ multiplex PCR; the TCRdb copy retains only in-frame clones and omits some. The table shows 110,000 or so clones, with 75% to 90% occurring only once. V lost 5 bases and J 5 bases, leaving 18 bases between the germline ends. The V gene's germline CDR1 is SQVTM and CDR2 ANQGSEA. This CDR3 comprises 14 residues. Sequenced: peripheral blood. The receptor comes from a woman between 45 and 60 years old with acute or convalescent COVID-19. The V call is TRBV29-1, the J call TRBJ1-2; D is possibly TRBD1 (6 bases). The CDR3, as DNA: TGCAGCGTTTCCGGCGGGGGGGCAGGATATGGCTACACCTTC. Its protein product is CSVSGGGAGYGYTF.